This is a list of T cell receptor beta chains from one sample in a study of shared clonotypes between healthy human individuals. Some clones are missing from TCRdb's copy, which holds only in-frame ones; the method was immunoSEQ multiplex PCR. Of 2 million to 2.5 million clones listed, roughly 95% are singletons. The sample comprised naive CD4+ T cells sorted from blood. The receptors stem from a man aged 18 to 35 in good health. The CDR3 runs from the conserved cysteine through the conserved F or W. A D gene is named only where the DNA matches it firmly. Only some rows state a clone size, as once, few, many or a class for expanded clones.

CDR3 length	clone size	D gene	V gene	J gene	CDR3 protein	CDR3 DNA
14	once	.	TRBV2	TRBJ1-6	CASNSFIPNSPLHF	TGTGCCAGCAACAGCTTTATACCAAATTCACCCCTCCACTTT
17	.	.	TRBV9	TRBJ2-3	CASVRGWASDFTDTQYF	TGTGCCAGCGTCAGGGGGTGGGCTAGCGACTTTACAGATACGCAGTATTTT
15	.	TRBD1	TRBV11-3	TRBJ2-7	CASSLGTGSTYEQYF	TGTGCCAGCAGCTTAGGGACAGGGAGCACCTACGAGCAGTACTTC
17	.	TRBD2	TRBV10-2	TRBJ2-1	CASSEGWGLAGGNEQFF	TGCGCCAGCAGTGAGGGGTGGGGACTAGCGGGAGGCAATGAGCAGTTCTTC
13	.	.	TRBV7-6	TRBJ1-5	CASSSNSNRPQHF	TGTGCCAGCAGCTCCAACAGCAATCGGCCCCAGCATTTT
13	.	.	TRBV28	TRBJ1-2	CASIRIGSGGYTF	TGTGCCAGCATACGTATAGGGAGTGGTGGCTACACCTTC
14	once	TRBD1	TRBV28	TRBJ1-1	CASSLGQSNTEAFF	TGTGCCAGCAGTTTGGGACAGAGCAACACTGAAGCTTTCTTT
16	.	.	TRBV27	TRBJ1-6	CASRPPVPSGASPLHF	TGTGCCAGCAGGCCTCCCGTCCCATCGGGCGCATCACCCCTCCACTTT
15	.	TRBD1	TRBV30	TRBJ1-1	CAWSAGQGMNTEAFF	TGTGCCTGGAGTGCAGGACAGGGAATGAACACTGAAGCTTTCTTT
14	.	TRBD1	TRBV6-5	TRBJ2-7	CASSRGQGASEQYF	TGTGCCAGCAGCAGAGGACAGGGGGCAAGCGAGCAGTACTTC
13	.	.	TRBV5-6	TRBJ2-3	CASSPTSTDTQYF	TGTGCCAGCAGCCCCACTAGCACAGATACGCAGTATTTT
17	.	TRBD2	TRBV4-1	TRBJ2-7	CASSNRDYYSPEDEQYF	TGCGCCAGCTCTAACCGGGACTATTATAGCCCGGAGGACGAGCAGTACTTC
15	.	.	TRBV4-3	TRBJ2-2	CASSQSVGYTGELFF	TGCGCCAGCAGCCAGTCTGTGGGATACACCGGGGAGCTGTTTTTT
15	.	TRBD1	TRBV5-1	TRBJ1-5	CASSLEGQGMQPQHF	TGCGCCAGCAGCTTGGAGGGACAGGGGATGCAGCCCCAGCATTTT
15	once	TRBD2	TRBV2	TRBJ2-5	CASRALAGGQETQYF	TGTGCCAGCCGAGCGCTAGCGGGAGGGCAAGAGACCCAGTACTTC
15	once	.	TRBV4-1	TRBJ2-1	CASRTRAVIYNEQFF	TGCGCCAGCAGAACGAGGGCAGTTATCTACAATGAGCAGTTCTTC
16	.	.	TRBV7-2	TRBJ1-1	CASSLNPTGVNTEAFF	TGTGCCAGCAGCTTAAATCCGACAGGAGTAAACACTGAAGCTTTCTTT
14	.	.	TRBV6-6	TRBJ1-1	CASSYGRGNTEAFF	TGTGCCAGCAGTTACGGGCGCGGGAACACTGAAGCTTTCTTT
13	.	TRBD1	TRBV30	TRBJ2-7	CAWSGPDRTEQYF	TGTGCCTGGAGTGGGCCGGACAGGACCGAGCAGTACTTC
16	.	TRBD1	TRBV6-6	TRBJ1-5	CASRPWTGNSNQPQHF	TGTGCCAGCAGGCCTTGGACAGGAAATAGCAATCAGCCCCAGCATTTT
16	.	.	TRBV9	TRBJ2-1	CASSVGRRDVWNEQFF	TGTGCCAGCAGCGTAGGTAGGAGGGACGTGTGGAATGAGCAGTTCTTC
13	.	.	TRBV10-3	TRBJ1-6	CAIKARDDSPLHF	TGTGCCATCAAGGCCAGGGATGATTCACCCCTCCACTTT
16	.	.	TRBV7-9	TRBJ2-5	CASTLLRPGSGETQYF	TGTGCCAGCACATTACTTCGCCCAGGAAGCGGAGAGACCCAGTACTTC
12	few	.	TRBV5-1	TRBJ2-7	CASSLDLYEQYF	TGCGCCAGCAGCTTGGATCTCTACGAGCAGTACTTC
14	.	.	TRBV6-1	TRBJ1-5	CASSVGGGNQPQHF	TGTGCCAGCAGTGTAGGGGGTGGAAATCAGCCCCAGCATTTT
13	.	.	TRBV7-2	TRBJ1-5	CASSLGARQPQHF	TGTGCCAGCAGCTTAGGGGCCAGGCAGCCCCAGCATTTT
15	.	.	TRBV4-1	TRBJ2-5	CASSQVGGGLETQYF	TGCGCCAGCAGCCAAGTTGGGGGGGGCTTGGAGACCCAGTACTTC
13	.	.	TRBV28	TRBJ2-5	CASSLSDRETQYF	TGTGCCAGCAGTTTAAGCGACAGGGAGACCCAGTACTTC
13	.	TRBD1	TRBV5-1	TRBJ2-7	CASSIQGAYEQYF	TGCGCCAGCAGCATCCAGGGGGCCTACGAGCAGTACTTC
16	.	.	TRBV27	TRBJ2-5	CASSLFRVKPEETQYF	TGTGCCAGCAGTTTATTCAGGGTAAAGCCGGAAGAGACCCAGTACTTC
13	.	.	TRBV19	TRBJ2-1	CASSIWFDNEQFF	TGTGCCAGTAGTATATGGTTCGACAATGAGCAGTTCTTC
15	.	TRBD2	TRBV6-5	TRBJ2-1	CASSRGLAGGDEQFF	TGTGCCAGCAGCCGGGGACTAGCGGGAGGTGATGAGCAGTTCTTC
16	.	.	TRBV11-2	TRBJ2-3	CASSPQGGKSTDTQYF	TGTGCCAGCAGCCCTCAGGGGGGTAAGAGCACAGATACGCAGTATTTT
14	.	.	TRBV10-3	TRBJ1-5	CAISESNGNQPQHF	TGTGCCATCAGTGAGTCGAACGGGAATCAGCCCCAGCATTTT
13	.	.	TRBV25-1	TRBJ1-1	CASSDSWNTEAFF	TGTGCCAGCAGTGATTCCTGGAACACTGAAGCTTTCTTT
13	.	.	TRBV5-1	TRBJ2-7	CASSLGPWDEQYF	TGCGCCAGCAGCTTAGGACCCTGGGACGAGCAGTACTTC
15	.	.	TRBV6-1	TRBJ1-4	CASSGEGRGNEKLFF	TGTGCCAGCAGTGGGGAGGGCAGGGGAAACGAAAAACTGTTTTTT
16	.	TRBD1	TRBV30	TRBJ2-1	CAWTWPEQGVYNEQFF	TGTGCCTGGACCTGGCCCGAACAGGGGGTTTACAATGAGCAGTTCTTC
15	.	.	TRBV7-2	TRBJ2-7	CASSNLASEGREQYF	TGTGCCAGCAGCAATTTAGCGAGCGAGGGTCGTGAGCAGTACTTC
13	.	.	TRBV15	TRBJ1-4	CATSRGKGEKLFF	TGTGCCACCAGCAGGGGAAAGGGAGAAAAACTGTTTTTT
14	.	.	TRBV6-5	TRBJ1-6	CASSYIIGNSPLHF	TGTGCCAGCAGTTACATTATTGGCAATTCACCCCTCCACTTT
14	.	.	TRBV30	TRBJ2-5	CAWSPGGTSETQYF	TGTGCCTGGAGCCCCGGTGGGACCTCTGAGACCCAGTACTTC
17	.	.	TRBV25-1	TRBJ2-3	CASSEYQGGPLTDTQYF	TGTGCCAGCAGTGAATATCAGGGTGGTCCCCTCACAGATACGCAGTATTTT
14	.	.	TRBV6-5	TRBJ2-2	CASTFKRYTGELFF	TGTGCCAGCACCTTTAAGCGGTACACCGGGGAGCTGTTTTTT
16	.	TRBD1	TRBV5-8	TRBJ2-1	CASSFLAGGIPNEQFF	TGTGCCAGCAGCTTTCTCGCAGGGGGAATTCCCAATGAGCAGTTCTTC
15	.	.	TRBV5-4	TRBJ2-7	CASSLAGVSSYEQYF	TGTGCCAGCAGCTTGGCTGGGGTTAGTTCCTACGAGCAGTACTTC
14	once	TRBD1	TRBV12-5	TRBJ2-7	CASGRGDRGGEQYF	TGTGCTAGTGGCCGGGGAGACAGGGGAGGCGAGCAGTACTTC
15	.	TRBD1	TRBV11-2	TRBJ2-3	CASSWDRGSTDTQYF	TGTGCCAGCAGCTGGGACAGGGGAAGCACAGATACGCAGTATTTT
15	.	TRBD1	TRBV6-4	TRBJ2-7	CASRGRQGRPYEQYF	TGTGCCAGCAGGGGTCGACAGGGGCGACCCTACGAGCAGTACTTC
15	few	TRBD1	TRBV30	TRBJ1-5	CAWSLTGDGNQPQHF	TGTGCCTGGAGTCTTACAGGGGATGGGAATCAGCCCCAGCATTTT
13	.	.	TRBV5-1	TRBJ1-2	CASSPAQQNGYTF	TGCGCCAGCAGCCCTGCTCAGCAGAATGGCTACACCTTC
16	.	TRBD2	TRBV6-6	TRBJ2-3	CASSQKPGLLTDTQYF	TGTGCCAGCAGCCAAAAACCGGGACTACTCACAGATACGCAGTATTTT
15	.	.	TRBV18	TRBJ2-7	CASSAGQRGAYEQYF	TGTGCCAGCTCCGCGGGACAGAGGGGAGCCTACGAGCAGTACTTC
14	once	TRBD1	TRBV7-2	TRBJ2-7	CASSNRDRGYEQYF	TGTGCCAGCAGCAACCGGGACAGGGGCTATGAGCAGTACTTC
16	.	.	TRBV6-4	TRBJ1-1	CASSDTYRESNTEAFF	TGTGCCAGCAGTGACACTTACAGAGAATCGAACACTGAAGCTTTCTTT